The clone carrying this T cell receptor beta chain was recorded many times. This specimen comes from a study of T cells in Graves' hyperthyroidism and ophthalmopathy. TCR beta CDR3 regions were amplified from RNA transcripts. The TCR CDR3 was amplified in a first-round RT-PCR using the HTBI primer set. TCRdb re-called the multiplex PCR reads through MiXCR, storing one row per CDR3 protein. The table includes approximately 250,000 distinct CDR3 sequences, approximately 25% detected once. The CDR3 has 17 residues. Looked up from germline, CDR1 is SGDLS and CDR2 is YYNGEE. Trimming stripped 3 bases from V and 2 bases from J, with 17 bases between.

The clonotype comes from a woman in her 40s with Graves' ophthalmopathy. Sequenced input: blood. The chain carries TRBV9 and TRBJ2-2, with a tentative D call TRBD2 (6 bases). The CDR3 spells CASSDRPSGGNTGELFF. The CDR3 bases are TGTGCCAGCAGCGATAGACCGTCCGGGGGAAACACCGGGGAGCTGTTTTTT.